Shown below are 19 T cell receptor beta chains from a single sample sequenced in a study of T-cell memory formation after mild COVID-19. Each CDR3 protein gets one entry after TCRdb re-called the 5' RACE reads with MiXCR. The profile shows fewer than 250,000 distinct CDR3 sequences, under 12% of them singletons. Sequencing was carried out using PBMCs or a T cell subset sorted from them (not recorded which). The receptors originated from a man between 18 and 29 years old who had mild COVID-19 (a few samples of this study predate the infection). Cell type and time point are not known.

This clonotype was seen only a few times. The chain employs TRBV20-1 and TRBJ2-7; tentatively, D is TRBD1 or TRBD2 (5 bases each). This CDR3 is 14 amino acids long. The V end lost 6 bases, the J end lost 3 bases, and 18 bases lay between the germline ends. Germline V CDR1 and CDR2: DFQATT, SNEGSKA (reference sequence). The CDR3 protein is CSAPTRGTFYEQYF. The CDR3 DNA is TGCAGTGCCCCCACACGGGGCACCTTCTACGAGCAGTACTTC.

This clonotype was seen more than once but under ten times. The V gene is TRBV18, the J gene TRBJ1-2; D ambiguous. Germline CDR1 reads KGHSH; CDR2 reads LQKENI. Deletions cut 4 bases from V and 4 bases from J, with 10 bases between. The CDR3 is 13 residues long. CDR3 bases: TGTGCCAGCTCACATGGACGGACCTATGGCTACACCTTC. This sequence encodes CASSHGRTYGYTF.

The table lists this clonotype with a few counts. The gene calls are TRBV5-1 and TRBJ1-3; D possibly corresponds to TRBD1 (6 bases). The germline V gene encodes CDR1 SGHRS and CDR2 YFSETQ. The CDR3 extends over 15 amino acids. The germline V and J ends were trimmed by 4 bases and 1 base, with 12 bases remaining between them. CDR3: CASSTYTGSGNTIYF. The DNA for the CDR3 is TGCGCCAGCAGCACCTACACAGGGTCTGGAAACACCATATATTTT.

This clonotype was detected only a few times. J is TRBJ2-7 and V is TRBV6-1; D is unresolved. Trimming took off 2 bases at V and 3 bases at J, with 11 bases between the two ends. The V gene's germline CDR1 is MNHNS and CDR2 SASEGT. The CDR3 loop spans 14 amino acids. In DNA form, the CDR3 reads TGTGCCAGCAGTGAAAGGGTCCAGATCTACGAGCAGTACGTC. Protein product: CASSERVQIYEQYV.

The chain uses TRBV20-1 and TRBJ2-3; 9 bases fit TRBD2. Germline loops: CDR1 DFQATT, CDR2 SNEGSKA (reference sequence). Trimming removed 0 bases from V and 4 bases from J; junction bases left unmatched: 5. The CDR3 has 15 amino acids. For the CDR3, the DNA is TGCAGTGCTAGAGATGGCGGGGGGGTGGCAGATACGCAGTATTTT. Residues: CSARDGGGVADTQYF.

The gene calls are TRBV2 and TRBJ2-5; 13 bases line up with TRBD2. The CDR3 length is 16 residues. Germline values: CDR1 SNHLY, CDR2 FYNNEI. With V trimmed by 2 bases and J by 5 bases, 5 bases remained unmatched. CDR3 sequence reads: CASSESTSGGIETQYF. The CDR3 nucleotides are TGTGCCAGCAGTGAATCGACTAGCGGGGGGATTGAGACCCAGTACTTC.

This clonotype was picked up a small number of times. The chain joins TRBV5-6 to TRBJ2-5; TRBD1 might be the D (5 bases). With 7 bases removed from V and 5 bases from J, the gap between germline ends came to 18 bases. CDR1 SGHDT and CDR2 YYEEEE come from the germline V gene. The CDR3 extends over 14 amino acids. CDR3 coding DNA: TGTGCCAGCGCACTACCAGGGTCCGTGGAGACCCAGTACTTC. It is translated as CASALPGSVETQYF.

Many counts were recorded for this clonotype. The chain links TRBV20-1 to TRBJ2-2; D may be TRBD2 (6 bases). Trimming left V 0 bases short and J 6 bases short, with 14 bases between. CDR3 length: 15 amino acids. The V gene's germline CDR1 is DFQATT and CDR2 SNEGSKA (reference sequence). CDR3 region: CSARDPSGVAGELFF. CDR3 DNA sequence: TGCAGTGCTAGAGATCCTTCGGGGGTGGCCGGGGAGCTGTTTTTT.

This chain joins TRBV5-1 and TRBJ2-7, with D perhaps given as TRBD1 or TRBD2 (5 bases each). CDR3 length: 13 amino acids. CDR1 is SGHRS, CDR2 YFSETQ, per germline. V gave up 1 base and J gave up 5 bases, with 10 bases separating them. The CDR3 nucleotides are TGCGCCAGCAGCTTGAGTTGGGGGAACGAGCAGTACTTC. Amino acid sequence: CASSLSWGNEQYF.

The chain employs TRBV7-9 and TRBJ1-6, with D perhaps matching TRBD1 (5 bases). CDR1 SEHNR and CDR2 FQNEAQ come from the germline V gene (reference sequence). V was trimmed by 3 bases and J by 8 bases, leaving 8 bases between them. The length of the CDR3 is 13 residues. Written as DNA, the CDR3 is TGTGCCAGCAGCTTTACCAGGGATTCACCCCTCCACTTT. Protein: CASSFTRDSPLHF.

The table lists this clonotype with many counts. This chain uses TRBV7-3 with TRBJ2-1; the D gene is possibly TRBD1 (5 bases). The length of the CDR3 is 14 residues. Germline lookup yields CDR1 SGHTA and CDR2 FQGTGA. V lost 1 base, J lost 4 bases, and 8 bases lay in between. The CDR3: CASSLRGYYNEQFF. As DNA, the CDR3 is TGTGCCAGCAGCTTAAGGGGCTATTACAATGAGCAGTTCTTC.

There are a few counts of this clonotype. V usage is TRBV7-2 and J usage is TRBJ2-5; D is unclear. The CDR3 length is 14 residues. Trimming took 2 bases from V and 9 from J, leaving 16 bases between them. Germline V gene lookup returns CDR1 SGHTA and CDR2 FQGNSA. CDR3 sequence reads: CASSLQPSTRSQYF. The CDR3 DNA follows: TGTGCCAGCAGCTTACAACCTTCCACCAGGTCCCAGTACTTC.

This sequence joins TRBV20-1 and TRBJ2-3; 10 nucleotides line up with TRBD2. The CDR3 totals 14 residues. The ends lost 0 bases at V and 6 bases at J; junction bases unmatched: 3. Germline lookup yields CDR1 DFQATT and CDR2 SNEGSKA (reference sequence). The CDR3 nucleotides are TGCAGTGCTAGAGATAGCGGGGGGTCGGATACGCAGTATTTT. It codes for CSARDSGGSDTQYF.

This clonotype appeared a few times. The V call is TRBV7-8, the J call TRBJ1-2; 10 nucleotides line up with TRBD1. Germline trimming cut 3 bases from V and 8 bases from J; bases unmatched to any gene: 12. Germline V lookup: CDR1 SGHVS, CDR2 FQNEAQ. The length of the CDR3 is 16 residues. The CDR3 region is CASSLGGPGQGYGYTF. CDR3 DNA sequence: TGTGCCAGCAGCTTGGGGGGGCCGGGACAGGGGTACGGCTACACCTTC.

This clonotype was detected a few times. CDR3 nucleotide sequence: TGTGCCACCAGTGATTCCTCCCCCATCGAGACCCAGTACTTC. Amino acids: CATSDSSPIETQYF. The chain recombines TRBV24-1 with TRBJ2-5; D not resolved. V was cut by 2 bases and J by 5 bases, with 11 bases left in between. Germline loops: CDR1 KGHDR, CDR2 SFDVKD. CDR3 size: 14 residues.

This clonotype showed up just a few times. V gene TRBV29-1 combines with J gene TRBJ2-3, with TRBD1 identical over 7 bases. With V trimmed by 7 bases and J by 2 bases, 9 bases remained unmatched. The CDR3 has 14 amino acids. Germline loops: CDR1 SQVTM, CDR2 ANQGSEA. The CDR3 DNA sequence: TGCAGCGGCGGACGACAGGGAGCCACAGATACGCAGTATTTT. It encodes CSGGRQGATDTQYF.

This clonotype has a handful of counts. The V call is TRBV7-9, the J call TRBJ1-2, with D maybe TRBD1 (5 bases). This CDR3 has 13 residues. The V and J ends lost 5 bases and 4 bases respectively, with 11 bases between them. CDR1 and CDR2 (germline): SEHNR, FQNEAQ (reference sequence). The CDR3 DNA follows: TGTGCCAGCAGCGATGACAGTGCCTATGGCTACACCTTC. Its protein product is CASSDDSAYGYTF.

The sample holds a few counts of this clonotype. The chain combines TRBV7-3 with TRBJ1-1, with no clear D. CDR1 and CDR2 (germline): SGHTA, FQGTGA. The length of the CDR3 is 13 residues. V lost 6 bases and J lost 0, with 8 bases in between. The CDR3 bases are TGTGCCAGCAGGTTCGGGATGAACACTGAAGCTTTCTTT. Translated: CASRFGMNTEAFF.

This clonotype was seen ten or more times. CDR3 in amino acids: CASSTGTGGMQYV. CDR3 DNA: TGTGCCAGCAGTACCGGGACAGGGGGCATGCAGTACGTC. V gene TRBV12-3 or TRBV12-4 combines with J gene TRBJ2-7; 12 nucleotides align to TRBD1. Trimming cost V 5 bases and J 9 bases; bases outside gene matches: 5. The CDR3 runs 13 residues.